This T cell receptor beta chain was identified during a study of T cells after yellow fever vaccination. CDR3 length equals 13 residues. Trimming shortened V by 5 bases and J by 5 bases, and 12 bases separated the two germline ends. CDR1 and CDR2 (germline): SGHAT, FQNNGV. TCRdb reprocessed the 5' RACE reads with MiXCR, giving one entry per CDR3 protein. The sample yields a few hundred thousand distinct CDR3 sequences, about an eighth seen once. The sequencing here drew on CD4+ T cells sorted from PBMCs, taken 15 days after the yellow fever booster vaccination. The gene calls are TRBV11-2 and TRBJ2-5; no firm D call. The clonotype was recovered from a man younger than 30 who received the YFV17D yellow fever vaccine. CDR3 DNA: TGTGCCAGCAGCCAAGGGCTGTCGGAGACCCAGTACTTC. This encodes CASSQGLSETQYF.